These T cell receptor beta chains were read from a single sample in a study of identical twins. TCRdb fed the 5' RACE reads into MiXCR, producing one record per CDR3 protein. The sample has roughly 710,000 distinct CDR3 sequences, roughly 6% seen once; the top ten hold 1.5% to 2%. Sequenced input: naive T cells sorted from blood. The receptor set was obtained from a man aged 18-30 years in good health. CDR3s include the opening cysteine and the closing phenylalanine or tryptophan. The order of the fields is D gene, V gene, J gene, clone size, CDR3 DNA, CDR3 protein. A D gene is named only where the DNA matches it firmly. Some rows have no size entry. The others give once, few or many, or a class for an expanded clone.

>TRBD2|TRBV20-1|TRBJ2-7|few
TGCAGTGCAATTAGCGGGAGGTACTCCTACGAGCAGTACTTC
CSAISGRYSYEQYF
>TRBD2|TRBV5-1|TRBJ2-1|many
TGCGCCAGCAGCTACACTAGCGGGGGCAATGAGCAGTTCTTC
CASSYTSGGNEQFF
>NA|TRBV4-2|TRBJ2-7|few
TGTGCCAGCAGCCAAGACCCTAGCGTCTCCTACGAGCAGTACTTC
CASSQDPSVSYEQYF
>TRBD2|TRBV19|TRBJ2-1|few
TGTGCCAGTAAAAGGACTAGCGACTACAATGAGCAGTTCTTC
CASKRTSDYNEQFF
>NA|TRBV5-6|TRBJ1-6|many
TGTGCCAGCAGCTTGTCCGGAAATTCACCCCTCCACTTT
CASSLSGNSPLHF
>TRBD1|TRBV12-5|TRBJ2-1|many
TGTGCTAGTGGTTTGGTAGCGGGACAGGGGGCTTGGAATGAGCAGTTCTTC
CASGLVAGQGAWNEQFF
>NA|TRBV12-3/TRBV12-4|TRBJ1-3|many
TGTGCCAGCAGCCCCGACGGAGTCTCTGGAAACACCATATATTTT
CASSPDGVSGNTIYF
>NA|TRBV11-2|TRBJ2-3|few
TGTGCCAGCAGCTTAGGTTCCAGTACAGGCACAGATACGCAGTATTTT
CASSLGSSTGTDTQYF
>NA|TRBV28|TRBJ2-3|many
TGTGCCAGCAGCAAACTTGGCCCGCCAGAGACAGATACGCAGTATTTT
CASSKLGPPETDTQYF
>NA|TRBV12-3/TRBV12-4|TRBJ2-1|many
TGTGCCAGCTTAACCGGGACCTACAATGAGCAGTTCTTC
CASLTGTYNEQFF
>TRBD1|TRBV20-1|TRBJ2-7|many
TGCAGTGCCGTTGACAGGGACTACGAGCAGTACTTC
CSAVDRDYEQYF
>TRBD2|TRBV29-1|TRBJ2-3|many
TGCAGCGTTGAGATTAGCGGGAGGGCCGGTGGCACAGATACGCAGTATTTT
CSVEISGRAGGTDTQYF
>NA|TRBV12-3/TRBV12-4|TRBJ2-1|many
TGTGCCAGCAGTCCATATACGGGGGGCGCCTACAATGAGCAGTTCTTC
CASSPYTGGAYNEQFF
>TRBD2|TRBV11-2|TRBJ2-1|NA
TGTGCCAGCAGCTTCTGGGCGGGGGGGCAGTTCTTC
CASSFWAGGQFF
>NA|TRBV2|TRBJ2-7|many
TGTGCCAGCTCCCTACGGGATGAGTACTTC
CASSLRDEYF
>NA|TRBV12-3/TRBV12-4|TRBJ1-2|many
TGTGCCAGCAGCCCGAGCCTGACAGGTTTCTATGGCTACACCTTC
CASSPSLTGFYGYTF
>NA|TRBV14|TRBJ2-2|NA
TGTGCCAGCAGCCAATGGCGGAACCACCGGGAGCTGTTTTTT
CASSQWRNHRELFF
>NA|TRBV10-3|TRBJ2-1|many
TGTGCCATCAGTATCGGGACCACAGGCGGGTACAATGAGCAGTTCTTC
CAISIGTTGGYNEQFF
>NA|TRBV29-1|TRBJ1-2|few
TGCAGCGTTGAAGGCTGGGAGGGCTACACCTTC
CSVEGWEGYTF
>NA|TRBV3-1|TRBJ2-2|many
TGTGCCAGCAGCCGCGATCCCACCGGGGAGCTGTTTTTT
CASSRDPTGELFF
>TRBD2|TRBV5-1|TRBJ2-1|NA
TGCGCCAGCAGCTTGGCCCTGGGACTAGCGGGAGGGTTAGCCTACAATGAGCAGTTCTTC
CASSLALGLAGGLAYNEQFF
>NA|TRBV20-1|TRBJ1-4|many
TGCAGTGCTAGATATACTAATGAAAAACTGTTTTTT
CSARYTNEKLFF
>TRBD1|TRBV3-1|TRBJ2-1|many
TGTGCCAGCAGCATCACCGGGACAGATCACAATGAGCAGTTCTTC
CASSITGTDHNEQFF
>NA|TRBV5-1|TRBJ2-1|many
TGCGCCAGCAGCTTTTTCGGGACTGAGCAGTTCTTC
CASSFFGTEQFF
>TRBD1|TRBV6-2/TRBV6-3|TRBJ2-1|many
TGTGCCAGCAGCCACATTGGGGACAGGGAAAAGGAGCAGTTCTTC
CASSHIGDREKEQFF
>NA|TRBV18|TRBJ2-1|many
TGTGCCAGCTCACCACCAGGGACCCCCCATGAGCAGTTCTTC
CASSPPGTPHEQFF
>NA|TRBV7-9|TRBJ2-3|many
TGTGCCAGCAGCTCCCTCCGGGGCGCGATCGAGGATACGCAGTATTTT
CASSSLRGAIEDTQYF
>TRBD1|TRBV27|TRBJ1-5|NA
TGTGCCAGCAGCAGCTGGACAGGGGGCAATCAGCCCCAGCATTTT
CASSSWTGGNQPQHF
>NA|TRBV13|TRBJ2-1|few
TGTGCCAGCAGCCCCTCGTATAGGGAGCAGTTCTTC
CASSPSYREQFF
>NA|TRBV18|TRBJ2-1|many
TGTGCCAGCTCGAGGGAGGACAATGAGCAGTTCTTC
CASSREDNEQFF
>NA|TRBV29-1|TRBJ2-3|many
TGCAGCGTTGGAGTAGCATCAGATACGCAGTATTTT
CSVGVASDTQYF
>TRBD2|TRBV12-3/TRBV12-4|TRBJ2-3|many
TGTGCCAGCAGTCCGGGACTAGCCCTATACACAGATACGCAGTATTTT
CASSPGLALYTDTQYF
>NA|TRBV2|TRBJ1-1|few
TGTGCCAGCAGTGTGCGGGTCCTTCGCGAAGACACTGAAGCTTTCTTT
CASSVRVLREDTEAFF
>TRBD1|TRBV5-8|TRBJ1-5|NA
TGTGCCAGCAGCTTGGGCACCGGGACAGCAAGCAATCAGCCCCAGCATTTT
CASSLGTGTASNQPQHF
>NA|TRBV15|TRBJ2-2|few
TGTGCCACCAGCAGAGTGAGGCCTAGCTCGCCAGAGCTGTTTTTT
CATSRVRPSSPELFF
>TRBD1|TRBV7-9|TRBJ2-4|many
TGTGCCAGCAGCGCCCCAGGGGGCAAAAACATTCAGTACTTC
CASSAPGGKNIQYF
>NA|TRBV5-1|TRBJ1-1|NA
TGCGCCAGCAGCGGGGGACAAGGGGGAAACACTGAAGCTTTCTTT
CASSGGQGGNTEAFF